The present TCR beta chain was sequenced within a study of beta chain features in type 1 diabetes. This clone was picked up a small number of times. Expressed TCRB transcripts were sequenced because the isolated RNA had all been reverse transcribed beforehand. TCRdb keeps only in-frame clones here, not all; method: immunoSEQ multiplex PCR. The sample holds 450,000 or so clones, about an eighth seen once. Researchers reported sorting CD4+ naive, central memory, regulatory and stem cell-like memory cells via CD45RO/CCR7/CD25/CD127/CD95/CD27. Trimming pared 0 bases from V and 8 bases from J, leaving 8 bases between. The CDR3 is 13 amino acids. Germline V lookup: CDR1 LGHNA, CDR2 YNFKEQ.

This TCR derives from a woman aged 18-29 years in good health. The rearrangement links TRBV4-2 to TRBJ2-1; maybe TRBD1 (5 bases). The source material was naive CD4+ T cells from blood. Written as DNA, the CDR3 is TGTGCCAGCAGCCAAGATGTACAGGATGAGCAGTTCTTC. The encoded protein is CASSQDVQDEQFF.